Below are 31 T cell receptor beta chains sequenced from a single sample in a study of T cell changes during pregnancy in multiple sclerosis (dated by TCRdb to 2018 to 2020). The library was obtained by the immunoSEQ multiplex PCR assay. Imported from immuneACCESS, the table was reduced by TCRdb to in-frame sequences with V and J called. These copies leave out some clones; in studies compared against another copy, an unresolved V gene accounts for under half, and the cause of the remainder is not known. In all, the sample holds 60,000 to 65,000 clones, and over 80% of those were seen once. About 2.5% of the sample goes to the ten largest clones. This material consisted of peripheral blood, taken in the first trimester of pregnancy. Receptor source: a female donor with multiple sclerosis, enrolled in a pregnancy study.

V gene TRBV25-1 combines with J gene TRBJ1-1; 7 bases map to TRBD1. V was pared by 6 bases and J by 6 bases, with 4 bases of the junction left unmatched. Germline V gene lookup returns CDR1 MGHDK and CDR2 SYGVNS. The CDR3 spans 12 residues. The CDR3 DNA reads as TGTGCCAGCAGCAGGGGGGTGGCTGAAGCTTTCTTT. Protein sequence: CASSRGVAEAFF.

This rearrangement joins TRBV6-6 to TRBJ2-7; 11 bases are shared with TRBD1. Germline V gives CDR1 MNHNY, CDR2 SVGAGI (reference sequence). Trimming at V came to 8 bases and at J to 4 bases, leaving 4 bases not matched to a gene. The CDR3 extends over 13 amino acids. The CDR3 reads CASQDRGRYEQYF. The CDR3 DNA reads as TGTGCCAGCCAGGACAGGGGGCGGTACGAGCAGTACTTC.

This chain joins TRBV18 and TRBJ2-1; 11 nucleotides align to TRBD2. V was clipped by 2 bases and J by 5 bases; unmatched bases: 5. From germline, CDR1 is KGHSH and CDR2 LQKENI. The CDR3 extends over 16 amino acids. CDR3 protein: CASSPTFSGRDNEQFF. In nucleotides, the CDR3 is TGTGCCAGCTCACCAACCTTTAGCGGGAGGGACAATGAGCAGTTCTTC.

The chain recombines TRBV11-3 with TRBJ2-7; 11 positions agree with TRBD1. The CDR3 covers 16 residues. Trimming at V came to 0 bases and at J to 0 bases, leaving 1 base not matched to a gene. Germline V lookup: CDR1 SGHNT, CDR2 YENEEA. CDR3 amino acids: CASSLEGTGGSYEQYF. CDR3 in DNA: TGTGCCAGCAGCTTAGAAGGGACAGGGGGCTCCTACGAGCAGTACTTC.

The chain uses TRBV7-9 and TRBJ2-1, with 9 nucleotides matching TRBD2. Trimming removed 3 bases from V and 6 bases from J; junction bases left unmatched: 6. Germline V gives CDR1 SEHNR, CDR2 FQNEAQ (reference sequence). The CDR3 is made up of 15 amino acids. The CDR3 sequence is CASSFATSGVNEQFF. Written as DNA, the CDR3 is TGTGCCAGCAGCTTCGCGACTAGCGGAGTCAATGAGCAGTTCTTC.

J is TRBJ2-1 and V is TRBV5-1; 14 nucleotides line up with TRBD2. Trimming took 2 bases from V and 7 from J; bases not matched to a gene: 2. The CDR3 spans 15 residues. Germline V gene sequence: CDR1 SGHRS, CDR2 YFSETQ. CDR3 nucleotide sequence: TGCGCCAGCAGCTTTGGACTAGCGGGAGGAAATGAGCAGTTCTTC. It translates to CASSFGLAGGNEQFF.

V is TRBV21-1 and J is TRBJ2-2; TRBD1 is taken as the D call from the table, unchecked against the DNA. TRBV21-1 is a pseudogene locus. The CDR3 sequence is 14 residues long. DNA for the CDR3: TGTGCCAGCAGCACTAACCAGGGGCCCGGGGAGCTGTTTTTT. Amino acid sequence: CASSTNQGPGELFF.

The chain links TRBV19 to TRBJ2-7, with 7 bases that match TRBD2. J lost 2 bases, V lost 4 bases, and 8 bases had no gene match. The CDR3 extends over 15 amino acids. Germline CDR1 reads LNHDA; CDR2 reads SQIVND (reference sequence). The DNA of the CDR3 is TGTGCCAGTAGTACCTCGCTAGCGGAAACCTACGAGCAGTACTTC. It specifies CASSTSLAETYEQYF.

The V and J genes are TRBV5-1 and TRBJ2-7; D gene ambiguous. Germline V gives CDR1 SGHRS, CDR2 YFSETQ. The V and J ends lost 1 base and 5 bases respectively, with 13 bases between them. The CDR3 totals 14 residues. The CDR3 DNA follows: TGCGCCAGCAGCTTGTACGGGTTCAACCACGAGCAGTACTTC. Its translation: CASSLYGFNHEQYF.

The CDR3 loop reads CASSSPSDSKQETQYF. For the CDR3, the DNA is TGTGCCAGCAGCTCCCCTTCGGACAGCAAGCAAGAGACCCAGTACTTC. This chain connects TRBV5-4 to TRBJ2-5; a possible D gene is TRBD1 (6 bases). Trimming pared 3 bases from V and 2 bases from J, leaving 17 bases between. The CDR3 length is 16 residues. Germline V gives CDR1 SGHNT, CDR2 YYREEE (reference sequence).

This clone was recorded only once. CDR3 DNA sequence: TGTGCCAGCAGTTTAACTAGCCTGTACGAGCAGTACTTC. This gives the protein CASSLTSLYEQYF. The chain carries TRBV27 and TRBJ2-7; a possible D gene is TRBD2 (6 bases). V was cut by 2 bases and J by 4 bases, with 9 bases left in between. CDR3 size: 13 residues. Per the germline V gene, CDR1 is MNHEY and CDR2 is SMNVEV (reference sequence).

This clone was counted once. The V and J genes are TRBV7-3 and TRBJ1-2, with D maybe TRBD1 (5 bases). The V end lost 0 bases, the J end lost 8 bases, and 16 bases lay between the germline ends. The CDR3 has 15 amino acids. Germline V gene lookup returns CDR1 SGHTA and CDR2 FQGTGA. Here the CDR3 DNA reads TGTGCCAGCAGCTTAACGGAAGGTTCGGGGGACGGCTACACCTTC. This sequence encodes CASSLTEGSGDGYTF.

This rearrangement joins TRBV2 to TRBJ2-7; the match to TRBD1 covers 9 bases. V was pared by 3 bases and J by 2 bases, with 5 bases of the junction left unmatched. The length of the CDR3 is 15 residues. The germline V gene has CDR1 SNHLY and CDR2 FYNNEI. The CDR3 loop reads CASSEGTGLPYEQYF. The CDR3, as DNA: TGTGCCAGCAGTGAGGGGACAGGGCTGCCCTACGAGCAGTACTTC.

This rearrangement joins TRBV18 to TRBJ1-1, with 10 bases identical to TRBD1. This CDR3 contains 17 residues. The V gene end was trimmed by 5 bases and the J gene end by 4 bases; junction bases not matched to a gene: 13. The germline gives CDR1 KGHSH, CDR2 LQKENI. DNA of the CDR3: TGTGCCAGCTCAGTTGACAGGGGGCTCCCCGGGGGCACTGAAGCTTTCTTT. It codes for CASSVDRGLPGGTEAFF.

The chain carries TRBV9 and TRBJ2-7, with D possibly matching TRBD1 (5 bases). V shed 4 bases and J shed 0 bases, with 11 bases lying between them. Germline CDR1 is SGDLS and CDR2 is YYNGEE. The CDR3 length is 14 residues. The CDR3 loop is CASSQGPSSYEQYF. The CDR3 DNA reads TGTGCCAGCAGCCAGGGTCCGAGCTCCTACGAGCAGTACTTC.

J is TRBJ2-2 and V is TRBV7-2; 7 bases are shared with TRBD1. Trimming removed 1 base from V and 1 base from J; junction bases left unmatched: 3. CDR3 length equals 16 residues. From germline, CDR1 is SGHTA and CDR2 FQGNSA. DNA of the CDR3: TGTGCCAGCAGCTTAGTAGGGACAGTGAACACCGGGGAGCTGTTTTTT. Its protein product is CASSLVGTVNTGELFF.

This clone is a singleton in its sample. This chain connects TRBV5-4 to TRBJ1-5, with D unresolved. V was cut by 1 base and J by 0 bases, with 5 bases left in between. The CDR3 runs 14 residues. CDR1 and CDR2 from the germline V gene are SGHNT and YYREEE (reference sequence). CDR3 DNA sequence: TGTGCCAGCAGCTTGTGGCATAGCAATCAGCCCCAGCATTTT. As protein: CASSLWHSNQPQHF.

The J gene is TRBJ2-1, the V gene TRBV6-6; TRBD2 agrees at 9 bases. The J segment lost 7 bases and the V segment lost 2 bases, leaving 3 bases of the junction unmatched. CDR3 length: 14 amino acids. Germline CDR1 and CDR2: MNHNY and SVGAGI (reference sequence). The CDR3 protein is CASSYKLAGNEQFF. As DNA, the CDR3 is TGTGCCAGCAGTTACAAGCTAGCGGGAAATGAGCAGTTCTTC.

The genes are TRBV9 and TRBJ2-7, with D possibly being TRBD2 (7 bases). The CDR3 totals 15 residues. Trimming stripped 0 bases from V and 7 bases from J, with 17 bases between. Germline values: CDR1 SGDLS, CDR2 YYNGEE. CDR3 residues: CASSVAGGGLGEQYF. The CDR3 DNA sequence: TGTGCCAGCAGCGTAGCAGGCGGGGGCCTCGGGGAGCAGTACTTC.

The V and J genes are TRBV5-1 and TRBJ2-1, with D possibly matching TRBD2 (5 bases). Germline CDR1 reads SGHRS; CDR2 reads YFSETQ. The CDR3 is 12 residues long. V dropped 3 bases and J dropped 6 bases, with 7 bases sitting between them. The CDR3 DNA follows: TGCGCCAGCAGCTACACTAGCAATGAGCAGTTCTTC. Amino acid sequence: CASSYTSNEQFF.

This clone was recorded once. The rearrangement joins TRBV2 to TRBJ2-1; D might be TRBD1 (5 bases). The CDR3 is 14 residues long. The ends were cut back, 4 bases at V and 6 bases at J, with 13 bases in the middle. Germline V CDR1 and CDR2: SNHLY, FYNNEI. The CDR3 DNA is TGTGCCAGCAGTGTTCGACAGCAGGGCAATGAGCAGTTCTTC. Residues: CASSVRQQGNEQFF.

This chain joins TRBV27 and TRBJ1-2, with TRBD1 matching 10 bases. The CDR3 contains 14 residues. CDR1 MNHEY and CDR2 SMNVEV come from the germline V gene (reference sequence). V lost 5 bases and J lost 5; bases outside the gene matches: 5. This CDR3 is CASSLRTGGYGYTF. The CDR3 DNA reads TGTGCCAGCAGTCTTCGGACAGGGGGTTATGGCTACACCTTC.

This clone was detected only a few times. V usage is TRBV5-4 and J usage is TRBJ2-5; D is ambiguous. This CDR3 spans 12 amino acids. Germline CDR1 SGHNT, CDR2 YYREEE (reference sequence). V gave up 2 bases and J gave up 3 bases, with 5 bases separating them. In DNA, the CDR3 is TGTGCCAGCAGCTTCCCAAAAGAGACCCAGTACTTC. Translated, it gives CASSFPKETQYF.

This chain uses TRBV27 with TRBJ2-7; TRBD2 is a possible D gene (5 bases). Germline loops: CDR1 MNHEY, CDR2 SMNVEV (reference sequence). V lost 3 bases and J lost 0, with 9 bases in between. The CDR3 loop spans 14 amino acids. CDR3 residues: CASSFGGSSYEQYF. CDR3 DNA sequence: TGTGCCAGCAGTTTTGGTGGGAGCTCCTACGAGCAGTACTTC.

The chain has TRBV4-2 and TRBJ2-7; 8 bases align to TRBD2. The V segment lost 3 bases and the J segment 5 bases; nucleotides outside the gene matches: 9. The CDR3 sequence is 15 residues long. The germline V gene encodes CDR1 LGHNA and CDR2 YNFKEQ. Here the CDR3 reads CASSQPEREQDEQYF. DNA for the CDR3: TGTGCCAGCAGCCAGCCGGAGCGGGAGCAAGACGAGCAGTACTTC.

This rearrangement joins TRBV7-2 to TRBJ2-7, with 8 bases identical to TRBD1. Germline CDR1 reads SGHTA; CDR2 reads FQGNSA. The CDR3 consists of 15 residues. With V trimmed by 2 bases and J by 5 bases, 8 bases remained unmatched. The CDR3 coding sequence is TGTGCCAGCAGCTTATGGGCAGGGGGCTTTAACGAGCAGTACTTC. Translating it yields CASSLWAGGFNEQYF. The full variable domain, completed using reference TRBV7-2 and TRBJ2-7, is GAGVSQSPSNKVTEKGKDVELRCDPISGHTALYWYRQSLGQGLEFLIYFQGNSAPDKSGLPSDRFSAERTGGSVSTLTIQRTQQEDSAVYLCASSLWAGGFNEQYFGPGTRLTVT.

The genes are TRBV19 and TRBJ2-3; D remains ambiguous. Trimming stripped 4 bases from V and 1 base from J, with 9 bases between. The CDR3 is made up of 14 amino acids. The germline V gene encodes CDR1 LNHDA and CDR2 SQIVND (reference sequence). The CDR3: CASSTSPGTDTQYF. In nucleotides, the CDR3 is TGTGCCAGTAGTACGAGCCCCGGCACAGATACGCAGTATTTT.

This clone occurred once. The chain links TRBV10-2 to TRBJ2-1; D may be TRBD2 (5 bases). The CDR3 is 16 amino acids. Germline CDR1 WSHSY, CDR2 SAAADI. V lost 7 bases and J lost 7, with 23 bases in between. The chain's CDR3 is CASTERTASAGNEQFF. The CDR3 region has the DNA TGCGCCAGCACCGAACGGACTGCTTCGGCTGGGAATGAGCAGTTCTTC.

The chain combines TRBV5-1 with TRBJ2-7; the D is unclear. Trimming took 3 bases from V and 3 from J, leaving 13 bases between them. The CDR3 runs 14 residues. Germline V lookup: CDR1 SGHRS, CDR2 YFSETQ. The CDR3 protein is CASSSHFADYEQYF. DNA for the CDR3: TGCGCCAGCAGCTCCCATTTTGCGGACTACGAGCAGTACTTC.

The chain employs TRBV10-3 and TRBJ2-1; D unresolved. The CDR3 consists of 13 residues. V lost 4 bases and J 3 bases, leaving 7 bases between the germline ends. The germline CDR1 and CDR2 sequences are ENHRY and SYGVKD. This CDR3 reads CAISVEIYNEQFF. The CDR3 DNA is TGTGCCATCAGTGTCGAGATCTACAATGAGCAGTTCTTC.

The chain carries TRBV5-8 and TRBJ2-6; D not certain. The CDR3 runs to 15 residues. Germline CDR1 and CDR2: SGHTS and YDEGEE. V was pared by 2 bases and J by 0 bases, with 6 bases between. CDR3 nucleotide sequence: TGTGCCAGCAGCTTTGGCAGCTCTGGGGCCAACGTCCTGACTTTC. It specifies CASSFGSSGANVLTF.